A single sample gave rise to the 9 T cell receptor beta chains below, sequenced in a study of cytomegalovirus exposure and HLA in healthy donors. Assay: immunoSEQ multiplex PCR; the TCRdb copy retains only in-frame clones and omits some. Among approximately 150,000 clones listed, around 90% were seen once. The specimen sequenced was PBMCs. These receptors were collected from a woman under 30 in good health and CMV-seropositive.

Written as DNA, the CDR3 is TGTGCCAGCAGCCACGCAGGGGGCAGCGCTGAAGCTTTCTTT. As protein: CASSHAGGSAEAFF. The chain has TRBV5-6 and TRBJ1-1, with 8 bases that match TRBD1. CDR1 SGHDT and CDR2 YYEEEE come from the germline V gene. The CDR3 contains 14 residues. The junction had 8 bases not matched to a gene; V was cut back by 4 bases and J by 6 bases.

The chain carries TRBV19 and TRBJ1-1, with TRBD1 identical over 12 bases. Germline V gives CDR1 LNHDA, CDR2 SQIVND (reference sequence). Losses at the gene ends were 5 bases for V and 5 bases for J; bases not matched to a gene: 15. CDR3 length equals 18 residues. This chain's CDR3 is CASSQNPRDRGQSTEAFF. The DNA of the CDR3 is TGTGCCAGTAGTCAAAACCCCCGGGACAGGGGGCAATCTACTGAAGCTTTCTTT.

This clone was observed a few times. In DNA form, the CDR3 reads TGTGCCAGCCGTGTAGGAGAGGGCAATCAGCCCCAGCATTTT. Translated, it gives CASRVGEGNQPQHF. The rearrangement joins TRBV2 to TRBJ1-5, with no clear D. V was cut by 8 bases and J by 2 bases, with 13 bases left in between. The CDR3 is made up of 14 amino acids. The germline CDR1 and CDR2 sequences are SNHLY and FYNNEI.

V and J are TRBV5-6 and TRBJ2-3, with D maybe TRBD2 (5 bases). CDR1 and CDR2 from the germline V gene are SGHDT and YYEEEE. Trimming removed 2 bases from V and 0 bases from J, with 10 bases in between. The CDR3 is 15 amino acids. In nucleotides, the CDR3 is TGTGCCAGCAGCTTTATGGGCGGGAGCACAGATACGCAGTATTTT. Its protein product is CASSFMGGSTDTQYF.

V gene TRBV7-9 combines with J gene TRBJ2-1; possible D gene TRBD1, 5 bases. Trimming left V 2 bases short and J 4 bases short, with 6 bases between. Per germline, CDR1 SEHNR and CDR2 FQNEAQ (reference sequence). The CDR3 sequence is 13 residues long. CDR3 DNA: TGTGCCAGCAGCTTAACAGGTTACAATGAGCAGTTCTTC. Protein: CASSLTGYNEQFF.

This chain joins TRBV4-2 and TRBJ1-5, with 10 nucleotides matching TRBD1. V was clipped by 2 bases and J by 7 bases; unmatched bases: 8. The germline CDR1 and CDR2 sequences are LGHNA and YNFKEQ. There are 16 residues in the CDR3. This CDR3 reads CASSQRQGALEQPQHF. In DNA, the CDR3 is TGTGCCAGCAGCCAACGACAGGGGGCTTTGGAACAGCCCCAGCATTTT.

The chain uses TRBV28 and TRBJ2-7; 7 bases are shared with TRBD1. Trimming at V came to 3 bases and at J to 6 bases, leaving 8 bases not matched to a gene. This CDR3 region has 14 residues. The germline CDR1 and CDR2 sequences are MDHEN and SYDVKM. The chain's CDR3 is CASSLGTAILEQYF. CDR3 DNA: TGTGCCAGCAGTTTGGGGACAGCGATCCTCGAGCAGTACTTC.

The CDR3 DNA sequence: TGCGCCAGCAGCACGACAGGGGGCTTGGTGGTGAATGAGCAGTTCTTC. It codes for CASSTTGGLVVNEQFF. The rearrangement joins TRBV5-1 to TRBJ2-1, with 10 bases fitting TRBD1. V shed 4 bases, J shed 7 bases, and the junction held 11 bases outside the gene matches. CDR1 is SGHRS and CDR2 is YFSETQ in the germline V gene. This CDR3 is built from 16 residues.

CDR3 bases: TGTGCCAGCAGCTTAGTGGGGGACAGCTATTCACCCCTCCACTTT. It codes for CASSLVGDSYSPLHF. This sequence joins TRBV7-2 and TRBJ1-6, with TRBD1 matching 7 bases. Looked up from germline, CDR1 is SGHTA and CDR2 is FQGNSA. J lost 8 bases, V lost 1 base, and 5 bases had no gene match. The CDR3 length is 15 residues.